The clone carrying this TCR beta chain was seen a few times. Measured with immunoSEQ multiplex PCR; TCRdb has only the in-frame clones, and not every one. This table has 85,000 to 90,000 clones, under 90% appearing once. The data belong to a study of PD-L1 blockade in urothelial cancer. The sample's time point: pretreatment peripheral blood. The study enrolled patients with locally advanced or metastatic urothelial carcinoma. V was pared by 7 bases and J by 2 bases, with 5 bases of the junction left unmatched. CDR1 and CDR2 (germline): PRHDT, FYEKMQ (reference sequence). The CDR3 is 15 amino acids. This material consisted of PBMCs, taken around atezolizumab (anti-PD-L1) treatment. The chain carries TRBV13 and TRBJ2-1, with 10 bases matching TRBD2. The clonotype was recovered from a man between 60 and 75 years old with urothelial cancer. In DNA, the CDR3 is TGTGCCAGCACTCTAGCGGGAGCGACCTACAATGAGCAGTTCTTC. This codes for CASTLAGATYNEQFF. The full variable domain, in which reference TRBV13 and TRBJ2-1 provide the parts outside the CDR3, is AAGVIQSPRHLIKEKRETATLKCYPIPRHDTVYWYQQGPGQDPQFLISFYEKMQSDKGSIPDRFSAQQFSDYHSELNMSSLELGDSALYFCASTLAGATYNEQFFGPGTRLTVL.